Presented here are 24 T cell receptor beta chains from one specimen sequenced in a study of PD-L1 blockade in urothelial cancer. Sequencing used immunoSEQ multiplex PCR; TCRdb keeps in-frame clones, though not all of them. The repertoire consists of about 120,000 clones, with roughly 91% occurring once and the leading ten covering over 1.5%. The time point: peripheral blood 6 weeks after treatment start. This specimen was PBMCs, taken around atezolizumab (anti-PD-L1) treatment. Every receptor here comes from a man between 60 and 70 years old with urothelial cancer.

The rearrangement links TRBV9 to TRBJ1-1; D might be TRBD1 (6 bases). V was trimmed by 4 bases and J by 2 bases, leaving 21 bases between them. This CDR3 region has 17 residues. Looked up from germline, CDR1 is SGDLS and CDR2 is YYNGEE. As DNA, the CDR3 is TGTGCCAGCAGCCCCTCAGGGGTGGGGGTTGGAAACACTGAAGCTTTCTTT. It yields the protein CASSPSGVGVGNTEAFF. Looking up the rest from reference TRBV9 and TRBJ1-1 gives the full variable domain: DSGVTQTPKHLITATGQRVTLRCSPRSGDLSVYWYQQSLDQGLQFLIQYYNGEERAKGNILERFSAQQFPDLHSELNLSSLELGDSALYFCASSPSGVGVGNTEAFFGQGTRLTVV.

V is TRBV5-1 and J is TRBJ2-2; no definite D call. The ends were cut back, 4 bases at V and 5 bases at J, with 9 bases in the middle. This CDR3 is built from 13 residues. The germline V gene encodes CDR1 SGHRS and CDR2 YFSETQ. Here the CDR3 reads CASSLTTTGELFF. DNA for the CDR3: TGCGCCAGCAGCCTCACGACTACCGGGGAGCTGTTTTTT.

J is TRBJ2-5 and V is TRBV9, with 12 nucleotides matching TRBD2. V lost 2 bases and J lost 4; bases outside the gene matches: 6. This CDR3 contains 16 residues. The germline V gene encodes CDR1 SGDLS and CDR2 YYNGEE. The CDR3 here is CASSVLAGLAGETQYF. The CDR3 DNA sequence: TGTGCCAGCAGCGTCCTTGCGGGACTAGCGGGAGAGACCCAGTACTTC.

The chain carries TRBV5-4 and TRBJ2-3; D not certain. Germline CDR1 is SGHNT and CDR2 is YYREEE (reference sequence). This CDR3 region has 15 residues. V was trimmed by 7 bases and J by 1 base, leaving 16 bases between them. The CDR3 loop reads CASHPVAKGTDTQYF. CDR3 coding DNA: TGTGCCAGCCACCCCGTTGCTAAAGGCACAGATACGCAGTATTTT. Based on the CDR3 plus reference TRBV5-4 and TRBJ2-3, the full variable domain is ETGVTQSPTHLIKTRGQQVTLRCSSQSGHNTVSWYQQALGQGPQFIFQYYREEENGRGNFPPRFSGLQFPNYSSELNVNALELDDSALYLCASHPVAKGTDTQYFGPGTRLTVL.

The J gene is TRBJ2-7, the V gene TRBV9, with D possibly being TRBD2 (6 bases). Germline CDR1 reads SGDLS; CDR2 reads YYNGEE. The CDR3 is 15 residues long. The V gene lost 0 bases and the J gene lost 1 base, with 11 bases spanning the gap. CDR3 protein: CASSVEAGRSYEQYF. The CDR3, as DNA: TGTGCCAGCAGCGTAGAGGCGGGAAGGTCCTACGAGCAGTACTTC.

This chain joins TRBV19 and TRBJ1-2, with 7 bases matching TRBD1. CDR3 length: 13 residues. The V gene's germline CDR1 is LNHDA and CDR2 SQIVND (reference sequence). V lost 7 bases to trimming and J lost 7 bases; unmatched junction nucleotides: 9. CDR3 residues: CASIRQGDFGYTF. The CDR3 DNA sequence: TGTGCCAGTATCCGACAGGGCGATTTTGGCTACACCTTC.

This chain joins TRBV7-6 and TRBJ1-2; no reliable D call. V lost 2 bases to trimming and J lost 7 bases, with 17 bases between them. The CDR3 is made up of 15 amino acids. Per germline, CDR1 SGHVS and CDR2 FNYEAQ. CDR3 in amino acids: CASSLTLNPGRGYTF. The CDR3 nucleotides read TGTGCCAGCAGCTTAACTCTAAACCCCGGTCGTGGCTACACCTTC. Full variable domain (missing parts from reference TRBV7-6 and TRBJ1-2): GAGVSQSPRYKVTKRGQDVALRCDPISGHVSLYWYRQALGQGPEFLTYFNYEAQQDKSGLPNDRFSAERPEGSISTLTIQRTEQRDSAMYRCASSLTLNPGRGYTFGSGTRLTVV.

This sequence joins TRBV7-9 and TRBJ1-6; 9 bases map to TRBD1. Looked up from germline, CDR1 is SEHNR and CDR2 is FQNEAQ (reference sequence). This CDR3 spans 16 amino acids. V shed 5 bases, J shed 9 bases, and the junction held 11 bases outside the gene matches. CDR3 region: CASSPPGDRAASPLHF. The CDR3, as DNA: TGTGCCAGCAGCCCCCCCGGGGACAGGGCGGCTTCACCCCTCCACTTT.

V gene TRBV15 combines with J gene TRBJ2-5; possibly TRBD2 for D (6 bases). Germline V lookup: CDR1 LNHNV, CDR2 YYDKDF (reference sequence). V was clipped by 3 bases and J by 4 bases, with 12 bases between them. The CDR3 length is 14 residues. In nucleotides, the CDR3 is TGTGCCACCAGCAGGGCTCGGGGGATAGAGACCCAGTACTTC. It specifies CATSRARGIETQYF.

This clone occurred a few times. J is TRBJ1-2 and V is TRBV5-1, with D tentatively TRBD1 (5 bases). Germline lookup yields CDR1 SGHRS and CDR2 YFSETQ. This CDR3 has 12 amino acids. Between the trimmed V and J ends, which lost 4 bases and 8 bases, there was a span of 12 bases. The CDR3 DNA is TGCGCCAGCAGCAGTGGCGGGACCGGCTACACCTTC. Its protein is CASSSGGTGYTF.

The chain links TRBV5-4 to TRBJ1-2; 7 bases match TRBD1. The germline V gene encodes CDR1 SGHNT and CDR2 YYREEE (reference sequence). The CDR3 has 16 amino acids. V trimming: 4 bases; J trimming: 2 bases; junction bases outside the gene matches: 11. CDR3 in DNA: TGTGCCAGCAGCCAAGATGGTGGAGGGGGCAACTATGGCTACACCTTC. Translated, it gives CASSQDGGGGNYGYTF. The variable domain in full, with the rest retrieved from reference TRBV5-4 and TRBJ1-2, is ETGVTQSPTHLIKTRGQQVTLRCSSQSGHNTVSWYQQALGQGPQFIFQYYREEENGRGNFPPRFSGLQFPNYSSELNVNALELDDSALYLCASSQDGGGGNYGYTFGSGTRLTVV.

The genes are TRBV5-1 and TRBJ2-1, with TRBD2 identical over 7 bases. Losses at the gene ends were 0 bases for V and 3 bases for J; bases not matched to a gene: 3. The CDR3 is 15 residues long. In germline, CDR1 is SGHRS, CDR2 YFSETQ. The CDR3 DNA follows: TGCGCCAGCAGCTTGGATTGGGGGGGCTACAATGAGCAGTTCTTC. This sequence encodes CASSLDWGGYNEQFF.

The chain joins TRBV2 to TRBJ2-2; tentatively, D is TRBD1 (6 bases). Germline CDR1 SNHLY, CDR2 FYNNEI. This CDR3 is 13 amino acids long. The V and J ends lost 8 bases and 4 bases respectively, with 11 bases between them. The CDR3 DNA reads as TGTGCCAGCGTTGGACAGACCACCGGGGAGCTGTTTTTT. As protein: CASVGQTTGELFF.

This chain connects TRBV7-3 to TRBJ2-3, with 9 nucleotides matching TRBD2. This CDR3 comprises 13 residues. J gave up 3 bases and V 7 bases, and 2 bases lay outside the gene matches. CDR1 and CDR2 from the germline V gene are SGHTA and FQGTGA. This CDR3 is CASTAGGTDTQYF. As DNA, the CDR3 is TGTGCCAGCACAGCGGGAGGAACAGATACGCAGTATTTT.

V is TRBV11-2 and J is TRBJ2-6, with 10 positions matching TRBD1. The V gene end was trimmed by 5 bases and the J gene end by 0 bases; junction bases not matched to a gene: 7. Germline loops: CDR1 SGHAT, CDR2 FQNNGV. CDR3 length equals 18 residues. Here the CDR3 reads CASSIGTGASSGANVLTF. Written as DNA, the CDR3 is TGTGCCAGCAGCATCGGGACAGGGGCTAGCTCTGGGGCCAACGTCCTGACTTTC.

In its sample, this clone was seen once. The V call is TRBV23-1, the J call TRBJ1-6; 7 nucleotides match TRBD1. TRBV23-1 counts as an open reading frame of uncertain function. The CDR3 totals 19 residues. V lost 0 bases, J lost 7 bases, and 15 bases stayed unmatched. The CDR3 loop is CASSQSTIGYRGPNSPLHF. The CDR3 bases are TGCGCCAGCAGTCAATCGACGATAGGTTACAGGGGACCCAATTCACCCCTCCACTTT.

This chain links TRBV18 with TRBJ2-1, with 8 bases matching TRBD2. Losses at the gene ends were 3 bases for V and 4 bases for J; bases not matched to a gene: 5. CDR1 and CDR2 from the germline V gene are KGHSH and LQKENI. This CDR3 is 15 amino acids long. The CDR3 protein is CASSPPGLDYNEQFF. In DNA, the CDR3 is TGTGCCAGCTCACCTCCGGGACTAGATTACAATGAGCAGTTCTTC.

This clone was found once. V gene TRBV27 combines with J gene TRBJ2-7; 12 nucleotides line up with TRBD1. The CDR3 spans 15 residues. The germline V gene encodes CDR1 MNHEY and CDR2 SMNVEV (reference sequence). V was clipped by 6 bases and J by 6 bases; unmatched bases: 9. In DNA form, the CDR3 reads TGTGCCAGCAGGAACTGGGGGACAGGGGGCACCGAGCAGTACTTC. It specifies CASRNWGTGGTEQYF.

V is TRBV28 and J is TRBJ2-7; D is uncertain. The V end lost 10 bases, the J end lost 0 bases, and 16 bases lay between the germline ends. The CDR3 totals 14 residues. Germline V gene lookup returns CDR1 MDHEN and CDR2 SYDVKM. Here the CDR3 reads CATYEDASSYEQYF. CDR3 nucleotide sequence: TGTGCCACCTACGAGGATGCTAGCTCCTACGAGCAGTACTTC. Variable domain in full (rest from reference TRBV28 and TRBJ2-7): DVKVTQSSRYLVKRTGEKVFLECVQDMDHENMFWYRQDPGLGLRLIYFSYDVKMKEKGDIPEGYSVSREKKERFSLILESASTNQTSMYLCATYEDASSYEQYFGPGTRLTVT.

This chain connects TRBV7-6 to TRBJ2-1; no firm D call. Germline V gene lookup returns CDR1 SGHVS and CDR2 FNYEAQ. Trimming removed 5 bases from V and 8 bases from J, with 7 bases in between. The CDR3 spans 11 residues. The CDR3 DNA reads TGTGCCAGCAGCCGTCTCGATGAGCAGTTCTTC. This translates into CASSRLDEQFF.

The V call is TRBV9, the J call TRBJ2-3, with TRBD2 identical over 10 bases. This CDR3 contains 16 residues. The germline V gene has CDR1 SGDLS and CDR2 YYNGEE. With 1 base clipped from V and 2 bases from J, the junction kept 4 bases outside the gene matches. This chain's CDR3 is CASSVRSGGATDTQYF. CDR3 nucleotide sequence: TGTGCCAGCAGCGTAAGGAGCGGGGGGGCCACAGATACGCAGTATTTT.

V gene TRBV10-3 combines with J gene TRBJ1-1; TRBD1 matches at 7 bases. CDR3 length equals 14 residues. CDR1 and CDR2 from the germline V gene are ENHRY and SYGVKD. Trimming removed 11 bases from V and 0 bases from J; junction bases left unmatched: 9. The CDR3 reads CAVTGTDMNTEAFF. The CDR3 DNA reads TGTGCCGTTACCGGGACAGACATGAACACTGAAGCTTTCTTT.

The CDR3 loop is CASSGTGPSYEQYF. Here the CDR3 DNA reads TGCGCCAGCAGCGGGACTGGACCTTCCTACGAGCAGTACTTC. J is TRBJ2-7 and V is TRBV10-1; possibly TRBD2 for D (6 bases). With 6 bases removed from V and 1 base from J, the gap between germline ends came to 13 bases. The V gene's germline CDR1 is WNHNN and CDR2 SYGVQD (reference sequence). This CDR3 has 14 residues.

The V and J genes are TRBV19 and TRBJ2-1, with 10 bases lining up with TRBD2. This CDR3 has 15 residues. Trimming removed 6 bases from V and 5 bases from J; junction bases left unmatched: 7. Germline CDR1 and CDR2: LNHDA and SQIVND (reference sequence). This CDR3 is CASSSELAGHNEQFF. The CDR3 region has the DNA TGTGCCAGTAGCAGCGAACTAGCGGGACACAATGAGCAGTTCTTC.